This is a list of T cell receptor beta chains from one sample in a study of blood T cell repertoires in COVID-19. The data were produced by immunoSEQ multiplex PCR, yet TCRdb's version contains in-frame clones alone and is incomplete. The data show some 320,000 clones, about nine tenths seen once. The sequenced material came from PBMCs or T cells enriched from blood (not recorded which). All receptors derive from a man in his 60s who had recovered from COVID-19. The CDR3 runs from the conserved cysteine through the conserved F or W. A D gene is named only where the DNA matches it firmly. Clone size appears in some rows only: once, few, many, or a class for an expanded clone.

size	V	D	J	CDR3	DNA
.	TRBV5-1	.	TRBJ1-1	CASSEPGGIRTEAFF	TGCGCCAGCAGCGAACCCGGGGGGATACGGACTGAAGCTTTCTTT
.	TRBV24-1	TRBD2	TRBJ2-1	CATSDSMLQRTSGRAQGEQFF	TGTGCCACCAGTGATTCTATGCTACAGAGGACTAGCGGGAGGGCGCAGGGTGAGCAGTTCTTC
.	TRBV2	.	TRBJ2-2	CASSERRDGLFF	TGTGCCAGCAGTGAAAGGAGGGACGGGCTGTTTTTT
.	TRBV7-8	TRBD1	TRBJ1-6	CASSLNNRDSNSPLHF	TGTGCCAGCAGCCTCAACAACCGGGACAGCAATTCACCCCTCCACTTT
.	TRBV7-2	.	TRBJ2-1	CASSLLVEQFF	TGTGCCAGCAGCTTATTAGTTGAGCAGTTCTTC
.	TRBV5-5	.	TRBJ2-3	CASSLSATSTDTQYF	TGTGCCAGCAGCTTGTCTGCAACTAGCACAGATACGCAGTATTTT
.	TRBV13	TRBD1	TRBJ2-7	CASSLVRGKTGAIREQYF	TGTGCCAGCAGCTTAGTCAGGGGGAAGACAGGGGCTATTCGCGAGCAGTACTTC
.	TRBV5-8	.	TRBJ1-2	CASSLDMNYGYTF	TGTGCCAGCAGCTTGGACATGAACTATGGCTACACCTTC
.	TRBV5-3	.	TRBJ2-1	CARSWIQGNNEQFF	TGTGCCAGAAGCTGGATACAGGGAAACAATGAGCAGTTCTTC
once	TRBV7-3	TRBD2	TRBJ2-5	CASRESAGGQETQYF	TGTGCCAGCAGAGAATCGGCGGGAGGGCAGGAGACCCAGTACTTC
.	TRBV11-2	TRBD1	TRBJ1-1	CASTQGTYRGTEAFF	TGTGCCAGCACCCAGGGGACCTACAGGGGAACTGAAGCTTTCTTT
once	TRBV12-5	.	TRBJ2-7	CASGLAGAYEQYF	TGTGCTAGTGGTTTGGCGGGAGCTTACGAGCAGTACTTC
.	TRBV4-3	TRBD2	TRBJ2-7	CASSQLTSGGTYEQYF	TGCGCCAGCAGCCAACTGACTAGCGGGGGGACCTACGAGCAGTACTTC
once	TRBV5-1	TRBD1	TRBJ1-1	CASSSQGGVTEAFF	TGCGCCAGCAGCTCACAGGGGGGTGTCACTGAAGCTTTCTTT
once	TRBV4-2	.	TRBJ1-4	CASSQDLMQGGEKLFF	TGTGCCAGCAGCCAAGATTTAATGCAGGGAGGTGAAAAACTGTTTTTT
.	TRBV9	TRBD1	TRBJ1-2	CASSVHPDRDMYGYTF	TGTGCCAGCAGCGTACACCCCGACAGGGACATGTATGGCTACACCTTC
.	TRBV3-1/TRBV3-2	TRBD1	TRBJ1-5	CASSRGQVSNQPQHF	TGTGCCAGCAGCCGGGGACAGGTTAGCAATCAGCCCCAGCATTTT
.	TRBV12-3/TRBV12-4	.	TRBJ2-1	CASRNLENEQFF	TGTGCCAGCAGAAATTTAGAAAATGAGCAGTTCTTC
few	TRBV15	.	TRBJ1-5	CATAGFSNQPQHF	TGTGCCACCGCAGGTTTTAGCAATCAGCCCCAGCATTTT
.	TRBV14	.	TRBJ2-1	CASSQDPFRGPYNEQFF	TGTGCCAGCAGCCAAGATCCTTTCAGGGGCCCCTACAATGAGCAGTTCTTC
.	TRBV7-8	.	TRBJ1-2	CASSPPGNYGYTF	TGTGCCAGCAGCCCACCGGGAAACTATGGCTACACCTTC
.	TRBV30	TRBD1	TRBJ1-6	CAWSLGGGNSPLHF	TGTGCCTGGAGTCTTGGAGGGGGCAATTCACCCCTCCACTTT
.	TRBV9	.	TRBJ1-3	CASSVQGAGGVNTIYF	TGTGCCAGCAGCGTACAAGGGGCGGGAGGTGTGAACACCATATATTTT
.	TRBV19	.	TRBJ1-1	CASSIDGGYTEAFF	TGTGCCAGTAGTATAGACGGAGGGTACACTGAAGCTTTCTTT
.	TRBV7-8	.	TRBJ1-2	CASSLNSYGYTF	TGTGCCAGCAGCTTAAACAGCTATGGCTACACCTTC